Below, 8 T cell receptor beta chains from the same sample are listed, as sequenced in a study of Graves' ophthalmopathy and Graves' hyperthyroidism. Amplified TCR beta CDR3 regions were obtained using RNA transcripts as template. The library came from an HTBI-primed first-round RT-PCR and a second-round multiplex PCR. MiXCR was run by TCRdb on the multiplex PCR reads, yielding one entry per CDR3 protein. In the table there are over a million distinct CDR3 sequences, less than 45% of which are singletons. Sequenced material: peripheral blood or thyroid tissue (not recorded which). The receptors were gathered from an adult man with Graves' hyperthyroidism.

This clonotype showed up many times. The gene calls are TRBV7-8 and TRBJ2-7; TRBD1 matches 9 bases. The germline CDR1 and CDR2 sequences are SGHVS and FQNEAQ. V lost 1 base to trimming and J lost 2 bases; unmatched junction nucleotides: 6. The CDR3 is 16 residues long. CDR3: CASSLGTGGRTYEQYF. In nucleotides, the CDR3 is TGTGCCAGCAGCTTAGGCACAGGGGGCCGGACCTACGAGCAGTACTTC.

This clonotype was counted ten times or more. This chain links TRBV12-3 or TRBV12-4 with TRBJ1-5; TRBD1 matches at 8 bases. J was trimmed by 5 bases and V by 6 bases; bases with no gene match: 6. The CDR3 sequence is 14 residues long. CDR3 protein: CASSLDRGDQPQHF. CDR3 DNA: TGTGCCAGCAGCCTCGACAGGGGAGATCAGCCCCAGCATTTT.

CDR3: CATGGGAGGYTF. DNA of the CDR3: TGTGCCACCGGAGGGGGGGCCGGTGGCTACACCTTC. The chain recombines TRBV10-3 with TRBJ1-2; weak D call: TRBD1 (6 bases). In germline, CDR1 is ENHRY, CDR2 SYGVKD. The V end lost 10 bases, the J end lost 7 bases, and 16 bases lay between the germline ends. This CDR3 spans 12 amino acids.

This clonotype has a handful of counts. The chain combines TRBV12-3 or TRBV12-4 with TRBJ2-2; the D gene could be TRBD1 or TRBD2 (5 bases each). The V gene lost 6 bases and the J gene lost 2 bases, with 22 bases spanning the gap. The CDR3 totals 18 residues. CDR3 protein: CASSVAPGREHNTGELFF. The DNA of the CDR3 is TGTGCCAGCAGCGTAGCTCCCGGCAGGGAGCATAACACCGGGGAGCTGTTTTTT.

In its sample, this clonotype was seen a few times. The genes are TRBV19 and TRBJ2-2, with D perhaps given as TRBD1 or TRBD2 (6 bases each). Germline values: CDR1 LNHDA, CDR2 SQIVND (reference sequence). Deletions cut 6 bases from V and 4 bases from J, with 21 bases between. CDR3 size: 17 residues. In nucleotides, the CDR3 is TGTGCCAGTAGCAACAGGGCCACGGGGGCCGTCACCGGGGAGCTGTTTTTT. Translated, it gives CASSNRATGAVTGELFF.

This clonotype was seen only a few times. This sequence joins TRBV7-9 and TRBJ1-4; D is unclear. V lost 6 bases, J lost 3 bases, and 11 bases lay in between. The CDR3 has 14 amino acids. Germline CDR1 SEHNR, CDR2 FQNEAQ (reference sequence). The CDR3 spells CASSREFPNEKLFF. In nucleotides, the CDR3 is TGTGCCAGCAGTAGGGAATTCCCTAATGAAAAACTGTTTTTT.

The chain employs TRBV7-9 and TRBJ1-1, with 7 nucleotides matching TRBD1. The CDR3 is 11 residues long. Germline V gene sequence: CDR1 SEHNR, CDR2 FQNEAQ (reference sequence). The ends lost 11 bases at V and 5 bases at J; junction bases unmatched: 5. CDR3 nucleotide sequence: TGTGCCGACAGGGCGCCGACTGAAGCTTTCTTT. This gives the protein CADRAPTEAFF.

This clonotype was detected many times. The CDR3 region has the DNA TGCAGCGTTGTAGATCCAGGGGGCTACGAGCAGTACTTC. It translates to CSVVDPGGYEQYF. The chain links TRBV29-1 to TRBJ2-7; 7 nucleotides match TRBD1. CDR1 is SQVTM, CDR2 ANQGSEA, per germline. There are 13 residues in the CDR3. The V gene end was trimmed by 4 bases and the J gene end by 3 bases; junction bases not matched to a gene: 6.